These 8 T cell receptor beta chains share one sample of origin, sequenced in a study of T-cell reconstitution after alpha-beta-depleted transplantation in children. Unique molecular identifiers were built into the TCRbeta library. TCRdb re-called the PCR reads through MiXCR, storing one row per CDR3 protein. This sample has about 900,000 distinct CDR3 sequences, with roughly 29% found just once. Sequenced material: PBMCs, mostly from graft donor cells, taken 360 days after TCRalphabeta/CD19-depleted stem cell transplant. The receptors were gathered from a boy younger than two who had a stem cell transplant for SCID, so the T cells may come from the graft donor.

The V gene is TRBV7-9, the J gene TRBJ2-5; possible D gene TRBD1, 5 bases. CDR3 length: 15 residues. The germline CDR1 and CDR2 sequences are SEHNR and FQNEAQ (reference sequence). Trimming took off 4 bases at V and 2 bases at J, with 14 bases between the two ends. In DNA form, the CDR3 reads TGTGCCAGCAGCTCACAGGAGACGGCGCAAGAGACCCAGTACTTC. Its translation is CASSSQETAQETQYF. Looking up the rest from reference TRBV7-9 and TRBJ2-5 gives the full variable domain: DTGVSQNPRHKITKRGQNVTFRCDPISEHNRLYWYRQTLGQGPEFLTYFQNEAQLEKSRLLSDRFSAERPKGSFSTLEIQRTEQGDSAMYLCASSSQETAQETQYFGPGTRLLVL.

This rearrangement joins TRBV28 to TRBJ2-3; TRBD1 matches at 7 bases. J gave up 1 base and V 10 bases, and 11 bases lay outside the gene matches. CDR3 size: 15 residues. The V gene's germline CDR1 is MDHEN and CDR2 SYDVKM. The CDR3 reads CATETGEVGTDTQYF. The CDR3 nucleotides are TGTGCCACCGAAACAGGGGAAGTCGGCACAGATACGCAGTATTTT.

The chain employs TRBV29-1 and TRBJ1-2, with 7 bases matching TRBD1. J gave up 5 bases and V 4 bases, and 10 bases lay outside the gene matches. This CDR3 is built from 14 residues. From germline, CDR1 is SQVTM and CDR2 ANQGSEA. CDR3 sequence reads: CSVVWNDRVYGYTF. CDR3 nucleotides: TGCAGCGTTGTGTGGAACGACAGGGTATATGGCTACACCTTC.

This clonotype has a handful of counts. J is TRBJ2-7 and V is TRBV4-2; D tentatively fits TRBD1 or TRBD2 (5 bases each). Trimming removed 4 bases at V and 0 bases at J, with 13 bases between. The V gene's germline CDR1 is LGHNA and CDR2 YNFKEQ. There are 15 residues in the CDR3. For the CDR3, the DNA is TGTGCCAGCAGCCCGAGAGGGGCTATCTCCTACGAGCAGTACTTC. As protein: CASSPRGAISYEQYF.

The rearrangement links TRBV12-3 or TRBV12-4 to TRBJ2-5, with 9 bases aligning to TRBD2. This CDR3 has 14 residues. The V and J ends lost 6 bases and 5 bases, in that order; junction bases with no gene match: 7. As DNA, the CDR3 is TGTGCCAGCAGGACTAGCGGAAAATCGGAGACCCAGTACTTC. Amino acid sequence: CASRTSGKSETQYF.

J is TRBJ2-4 and V is TRBV28; D unclear. Germline V gene lookup returns CDR1 MDHEN and CDR2 SYDVKM. Trimming stripped 7 bases from V and 1 base from J, with 14 bases between. The CDR3 consists of 15 residues. CDR3 nucleotides: TGTGCCAGCACCCCTTCGAATAAGGCCAAAAACATTCAGTACTTC. Residues: CASTPSNKAKNIQYF.

The chain has TRBV6-1 and TRBJ2-1; the D is unclear. The germline V and J ends were trimmed by 3 bases and 6 bases, with 12 bases remaining between them. The CDR3 has 14 amino acids. CDR1 is MNHNS and CDR2 is SASEGT in the germline V gene. The CDR3 bases are TGTGCCAGCAGTGAGCATTGGGGTATCAATGAGCAGTTCTTC. Protein product: CASSEHWGINEQFF.

There are a few counts of this clonotype. This chain links TRBV19 with TRBJ2-7; 10 positions match TRBD1. The germline V gene has CDR1 LNHDA and CDR2 SQIVND (reference sequence). J lost 2 bases, V lost 4 bases, and 8 bases had no gene match. This CDR3 is built from 16 residues. CDR3 loop: CASSTLPGQGPYEQYF. The CDR3 DNA is TGTGCCAGTAGTACCCTCCCGGGACAGGGGCCCTACGAGCAGTACTTC.